This TCR beta chain emerged from a study of follicular helper T cells after annual influenza vaccination. V lost 5 bases and J 4 bases, leaving 12 bases between the germline ends. This CDR3 region has 14 residues. Germline CDR1 reads SGHNT; CDR2 reads YENEEA. Time point denoted: 2013-2014 season, 7 days after vaccination. Sorted blood CD4 subsets were sequenced before and after adults received seasonal inactivated influenza vaccine. Between about 40 and 110 mL of blood was drawn per time point. The method was immunoSEQ multiplex PCR; TCRdb's version includes in-frame clones alone and lacks a portion of them. The sample yields 9,500 to 10,000 clones, roughly 80% seen once.

V and J are TRBV11-3 and TRBJ1-3; D may be TRBD1 (6 bases). This material consisted of CXCR5- memory CD4+ T cells sorted from blood, taken 7 days after influenza vaccination. The sequence was obtained from an adult who received the influenza vaccine. The CDR3 reads CASSLGAAGNTIYF. DNA of the CDR3: TGTGCCAGCAGCCTGGGGGCTGCAGGAAACACCATATATTTT.